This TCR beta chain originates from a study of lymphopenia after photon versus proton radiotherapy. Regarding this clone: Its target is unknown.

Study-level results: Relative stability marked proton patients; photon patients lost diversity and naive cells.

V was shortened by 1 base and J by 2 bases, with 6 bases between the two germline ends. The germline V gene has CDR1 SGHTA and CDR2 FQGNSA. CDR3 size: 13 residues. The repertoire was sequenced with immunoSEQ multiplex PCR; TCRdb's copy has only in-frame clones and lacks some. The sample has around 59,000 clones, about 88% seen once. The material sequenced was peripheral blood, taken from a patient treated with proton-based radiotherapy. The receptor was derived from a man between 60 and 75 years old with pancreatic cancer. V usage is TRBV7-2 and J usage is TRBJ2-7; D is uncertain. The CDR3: CASSLETTYEQYF. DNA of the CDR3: TGTGCCAGCAGCTTAGAGACCACCTACGAGCAGTACTTC.